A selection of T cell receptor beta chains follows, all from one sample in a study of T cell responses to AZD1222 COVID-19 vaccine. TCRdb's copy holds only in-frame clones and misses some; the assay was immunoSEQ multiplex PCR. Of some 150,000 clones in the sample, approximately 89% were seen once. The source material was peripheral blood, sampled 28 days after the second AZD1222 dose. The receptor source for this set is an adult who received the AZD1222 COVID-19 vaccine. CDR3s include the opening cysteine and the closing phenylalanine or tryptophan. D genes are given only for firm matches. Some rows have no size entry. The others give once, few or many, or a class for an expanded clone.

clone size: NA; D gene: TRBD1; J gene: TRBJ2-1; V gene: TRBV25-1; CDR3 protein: CASSSPTGDSYNEQFF; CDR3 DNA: TGTGCCAGCAGTAGCCCCACAGGGGACTCCTACAATGAGCAGTTCTTC
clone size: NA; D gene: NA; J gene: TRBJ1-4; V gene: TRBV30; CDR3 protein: CACDRDGREKLFF; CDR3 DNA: TGTGCCTGCGACCGGGACGGACGTGAAAAACTGTTTTTT
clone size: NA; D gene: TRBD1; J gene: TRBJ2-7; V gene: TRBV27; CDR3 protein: CASSLGTGWAYEQYF; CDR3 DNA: TGTGCCAGCAGTTTGGGGACAGGGTGGGCCTACGAGCAGTACTTC
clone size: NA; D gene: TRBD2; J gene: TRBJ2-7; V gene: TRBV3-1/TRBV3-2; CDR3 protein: CASSQGYSTSGSIEQYF; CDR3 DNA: TGTGCCAGCAGCCAAGGTTACTCGACTAGCGGGAGTATCGAGCAGTACTTC
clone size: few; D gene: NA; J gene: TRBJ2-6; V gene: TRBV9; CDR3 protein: CASSVSGASGANVLTF; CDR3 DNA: TGTGCCAGCAGCGTATCAGGGGCGAGTGGGGCCAACGTCCTGACTTTC
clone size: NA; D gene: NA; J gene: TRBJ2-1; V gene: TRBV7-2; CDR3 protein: CASSLQPYINEQFF; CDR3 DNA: TGTGCCAGCAGCTTACAGCCTTACATCAATGAGCAGTTCTTC
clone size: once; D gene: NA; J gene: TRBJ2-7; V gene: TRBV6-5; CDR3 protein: CASSPNRGGHPRYF; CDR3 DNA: TGTGCCAGCAGTCCCAACAGGGGAGGGCATCCGCGGTACTTC
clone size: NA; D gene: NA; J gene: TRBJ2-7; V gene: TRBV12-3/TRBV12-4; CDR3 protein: CASSLRRDEQYF; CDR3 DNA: TGTGCCAGCAGTTTAAGGCGGGACGAGCAGTACTTC
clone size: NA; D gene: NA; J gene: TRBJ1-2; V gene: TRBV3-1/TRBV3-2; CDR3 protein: CASSQEQSYYGYTF; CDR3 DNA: TGTGCCAGCAGCCAAGAACAGAGCTACTATGGCTACACCTTC
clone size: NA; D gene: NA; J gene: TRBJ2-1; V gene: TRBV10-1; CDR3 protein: CASSPNLAAEQFF; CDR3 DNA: TGCGCCAGCAGTCCCAACCTAGCTGCTGAGCAGTTCTTC
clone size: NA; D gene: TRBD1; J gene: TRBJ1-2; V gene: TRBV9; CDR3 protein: CASSGRDSYGYTF; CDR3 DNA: TGTGCCAGCAGCGGACGGGACAGCTATGGCTACACCTTC
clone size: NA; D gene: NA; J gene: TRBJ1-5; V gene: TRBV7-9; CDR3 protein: CASSLGAGGGQPQHF; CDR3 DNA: TGTGCCAGCAGCTTAGGGGCCGGGGGTGGCCAGCCCCAGCATTTT
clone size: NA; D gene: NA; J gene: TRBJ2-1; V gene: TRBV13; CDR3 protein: CASSPTSGGNPRLYNEQFF; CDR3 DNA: TGTGCCAGCAGCCCGACCTCGGGCGGTAACCCGAGACTCTACAATGAGCAGTTCTTC
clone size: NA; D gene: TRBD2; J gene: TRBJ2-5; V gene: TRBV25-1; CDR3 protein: CASRDPSSGGETQYF; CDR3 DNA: TGTGCCAGCAGGGACCCTTCCTCGGGGGGAGAGACCCAGTACTTC
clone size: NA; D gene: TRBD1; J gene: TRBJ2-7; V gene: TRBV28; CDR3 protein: CASKRTGTYEQYF; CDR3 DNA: TGTGCCAGCAAACGGACAGGGACCTACGAGCAGTACTTC
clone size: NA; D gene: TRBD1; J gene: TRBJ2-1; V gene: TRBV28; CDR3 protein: CASEGTGSSYNEQFF; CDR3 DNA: TGTGCCAGCGAGGGGACAGGATCCTCCTACAATGAGCAGTTCTTC
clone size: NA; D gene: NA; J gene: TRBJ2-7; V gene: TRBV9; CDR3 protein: CASSVDRQKGIDEQYF; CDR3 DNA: TGTGCCAGCAGCGTAGACCGGCAGAAGGGGATCGACGAGCAGTACTTC
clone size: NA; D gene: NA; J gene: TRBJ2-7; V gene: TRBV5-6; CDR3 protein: CASYQRGISYEQYF; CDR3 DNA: TGTGCCAGCTACCAAAGGGGAATCTCCTACGAGCAGTACTTC
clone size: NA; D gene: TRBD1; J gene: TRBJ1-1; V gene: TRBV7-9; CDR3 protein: CASSSSNPTGLNTEAFF; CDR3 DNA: TGTGCCAGCAGCTCCTCAAACCCGACAGGGTTGAACACTGAAGCTTTCTTT
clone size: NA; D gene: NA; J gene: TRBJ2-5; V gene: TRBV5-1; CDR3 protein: CASSFLGARETQYF; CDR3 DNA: TGCGCCAGCAGCTTTCTAGGGGCCCGAGAGACCCAGTACTTC
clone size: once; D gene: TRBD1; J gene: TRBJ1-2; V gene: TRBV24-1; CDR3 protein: CATSDAGQGVAGYTF; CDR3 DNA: TGTGCCACCAGTGATGCTGGACAGGGGGTAGCTGGCTACACCTTC
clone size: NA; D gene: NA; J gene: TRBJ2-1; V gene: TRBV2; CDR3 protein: CASSLTGWGDEQFF; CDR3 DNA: TGTGCCAGCAGTTTGACAGGTTGGGGCGATGAGCAGTTCTTC
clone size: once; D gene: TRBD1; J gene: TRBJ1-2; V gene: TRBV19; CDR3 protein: CASSITSPKAGGRSLYGYTF; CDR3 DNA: TGTGCCAGTAGTATAACTTCCCCTAAGGCAGGGGGGCGCTCCCTCTATGGCTACACCTTC
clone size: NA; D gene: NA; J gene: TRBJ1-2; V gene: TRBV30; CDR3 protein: CAWSVRGRAVYGYTF; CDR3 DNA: TGTGCCTGGAGTGTAAGAGGGAGGGCTGTCTATGGCTACACCTTC